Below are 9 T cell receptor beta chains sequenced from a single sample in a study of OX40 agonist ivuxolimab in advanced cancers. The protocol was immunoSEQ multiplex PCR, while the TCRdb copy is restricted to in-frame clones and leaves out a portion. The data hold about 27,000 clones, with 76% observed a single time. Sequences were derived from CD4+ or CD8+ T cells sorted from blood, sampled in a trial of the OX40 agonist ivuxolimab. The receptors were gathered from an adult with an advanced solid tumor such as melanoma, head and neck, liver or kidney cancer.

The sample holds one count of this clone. Here the CDR3 DNA reads TGCGCCAGCAGCCAAGATCAGGTGGGGGGCGGCTATGGCTACACCTTC. Protein: CASSQDQVGGGYGYTF. This chain uses TRBV4-3 with TRBJ1-2, with D maybe TRBD1 (6 bases). In germline, CDR1 is LGHNA, CDR2 YSLEER. The CDR3 is made up of 16 amino acids. Trimming removed 0 bases at V and 4 bases at J, with 15 bases between.

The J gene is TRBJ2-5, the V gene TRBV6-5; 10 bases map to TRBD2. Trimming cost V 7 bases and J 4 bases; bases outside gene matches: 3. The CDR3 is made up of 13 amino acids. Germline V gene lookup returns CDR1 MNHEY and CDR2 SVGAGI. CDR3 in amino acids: CASKTSGRETQYF. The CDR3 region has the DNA TGTGCCAGCAAGACTAGCGGGCGAGAGACCCAGTACTTC.

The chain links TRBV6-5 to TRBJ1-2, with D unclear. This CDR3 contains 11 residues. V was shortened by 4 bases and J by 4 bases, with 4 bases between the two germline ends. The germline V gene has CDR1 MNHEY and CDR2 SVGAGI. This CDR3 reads CASSSFYGYTF. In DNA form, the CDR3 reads TGTGCCAGCAGTTCCTTCTATGGCTACACCTTC.

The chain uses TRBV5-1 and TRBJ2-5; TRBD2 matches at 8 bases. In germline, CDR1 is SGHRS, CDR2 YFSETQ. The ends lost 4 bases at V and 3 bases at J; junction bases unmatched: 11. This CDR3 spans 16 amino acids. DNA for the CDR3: TGCGCCAGCAGCAGGACACTGCCGGGACTAGAAGAGACCCAGTACTTC. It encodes CASSRTLPGLEETQYF.

The CDR3 bases are TGTGCCAGCAGTGAATTGGACGGGGGCGTAGGAGCTTTCTTT. As protein: CASSELDGGVGAFF. The chain links TRBV6-1 to TRBJ1-1; D is perhaps TRBD1 (6 bases). This CDR3 has 14 amino acids. Trimming pared 2 bases from V and 10 bases from J, leaving 17 bases between. Germline values: CDR1 MNHNS, CDR2 SASEGT.

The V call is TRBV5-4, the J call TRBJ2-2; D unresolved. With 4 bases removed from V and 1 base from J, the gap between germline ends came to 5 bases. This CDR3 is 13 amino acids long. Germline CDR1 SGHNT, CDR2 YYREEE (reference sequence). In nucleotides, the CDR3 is TGTGCCAGCAGCGTTGAGAACACCGGGGAGCTGTTTTTT. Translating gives CASSVENTGELFF.

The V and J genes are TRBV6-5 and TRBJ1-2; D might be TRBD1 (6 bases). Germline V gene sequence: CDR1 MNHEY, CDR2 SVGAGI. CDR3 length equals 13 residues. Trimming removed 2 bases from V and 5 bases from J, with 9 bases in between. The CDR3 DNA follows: TGTGCCAGCAGTTACAGGGGGAGGTATGGCTACACCTTC. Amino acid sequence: CASSYRGRYGYTF.

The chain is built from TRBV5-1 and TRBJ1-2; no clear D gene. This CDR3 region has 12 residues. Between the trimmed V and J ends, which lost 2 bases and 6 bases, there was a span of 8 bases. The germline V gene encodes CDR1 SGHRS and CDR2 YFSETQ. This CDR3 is CASSFERDGYTF. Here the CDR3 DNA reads TGCGCCAGCAGCTTTGAACGGGATGGCTACACCTTC.

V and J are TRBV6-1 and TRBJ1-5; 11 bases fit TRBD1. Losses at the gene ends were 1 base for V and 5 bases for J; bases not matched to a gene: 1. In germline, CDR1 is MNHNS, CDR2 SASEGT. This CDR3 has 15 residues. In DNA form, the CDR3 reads TGTGCCAGCAGTGAAGGGACAGGGGGCTATCAGCCCCAGCATTTT. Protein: CASSEGTGGYQPQHF.